Presented here are 27 T cell receptor beta chains from one specimen sequenced in a study of blood T cell repertoires in COVID-19. The data were produced by immunoSEQ multiplex PCR, yet TCRdb's version contains in-frame clones alone and is incomplete. This repertoire shows approximately 210,000 clones, about 90% found once; its top ten account for 0.78%. Sequenced material: peripheral blood. The origin of the receptors is a woman in her sixties or seventies with acute or convalescent COVID-19.

The chain recombines TRBV28 with TRBJ1-5; D gene unclear. The germline V gene encodes CDR1 MDHEN and CDR2 SYDVKM. CDR3 length: 14 residues. V lost 7 bases, J lost 5 bases, and 15 bases lay in between. DNA for the CDR3: TGTGCCAGCAATCCGCACTCTAATTATCAGCCCCAGCATTTT. Translation: CASNPHSNYQPQHF. The full variable domain, in which reference TRBV28 and TRBJ1-5 provide the parts outside the CDR3, is DVKVTQSSRYLVKRTGEKVFLECVQDMDHENMFWYRQDPGLGLRLIYFSYDVKMKEKGDIPEGYSVSREKKERFSLILESASTNQTSMYLCASNPHSNYQPQHFGDGTRLSIL.

This clone has only a few counts. The chain combines TRBV11-2 with TRBJ2-7, with 7 bases aligning to TRBD2. Germline loops: CDR1 SGHAT, CDR2 FQNNGV. The CDR3 runs to 14 residues. The V and J ends lost 8 bases and 3 bases, in that order; junction bases with no gene match: 10. CDR3 sequence (DNA): TGTGCCAGCGGGCTAGCGGCGGGAGTCTACGAGCAGTACTTC. This translates into CASGLAAGVYEQYF.

The rearrangement uses TRBV24-1 and TRBJ1-1; D gene ambiguous. Trimming shortened V by 3 bases and J by 1 base, and 5 bases separated the two germline ends. The CDR3 extends over 13 amino acids. The germline V gene has CDR1 KGHDR and CDR2 SFDVKD. Written as DNA, the CDR3 is TGTGCCACCAGTGATCGGGGGAACACTGAAGCTTTCTTT. It specifies CATSDRGNTEAFF.

As concerns this clone: Relative to the germline gene, one junction end is altered; a read error may explain this. The rearrangement joins TRBV7-6 to TRBJ1-5, with 7 nucleotides matching TRBD1. Germline V gene sequence: CDR1 SGHVS, CDR2 FNYEAQ. This CDR3 spans 16 amino acids. The CDR3 spells CANSLSTGADNQPQHF. The CDR3, as DNA: TGTGCCAACAGCTTATCTACAGGGGCGGACAATCAGCCCCAGCATTTT.

V is TRBV28 and J is TRBJ1-3, with D perhaps TRBD1 (6 bases). The V gene's germline CDR1 is MDHEN and CDR2 SYDVKM. The CDR3 covers 15 residues. The V end was cut by 5 bases, the J end by 4 bases, with 15 bases between. DNA of the CDR3: TGTGCCAGCAGTCCCCGGACAGTTTTGGGAAACACCATATATTTT. Its translation is CASSPRTVLGNTIYF.

The sample holds one count of this clone. The CDR3 loop is CASSYYSGSNEQFF. The CDR3 DNA follows: TGTGCCAGCAGTTACTATAGCGGGAGCAATGAGCAGTTCTTC. The chain combines TRBV28 with TRBJ2-1, with 9 bases fitting TRBD2. The CDR3 loop spans 14 amino acids. Germline V gene lookup returns CDR1 MDHEN and CDR2 SYDVKM. Trimming cost V 4 bases and J 6 bases; bases outside gene matches: 4.

The table lists this clone with a few counts. This chain links TRBV6-5 with TRBJ2-2, with D possibly being TRBD1 (5 bases). Trimming removed 6 bases at V and 8 bases at J, with 13 bases between. CDR1 MNHEY and CDR2 SVGAGI come from the germline V gene. The CDR3 runs 13 residues. The CDR3 reads CASSVGVAGELFF. In DNA form, the CDR3 reads TGTGCCAGCAGCGTAGGGGTGGCAGGGGAGCTGTTTTTT.

The V gene is TRBV7-2, the J gene TRBJ2-5; 9 bases are a match to TRBD2. Germline CDR1 is SGHTA and CDR2 is FQGNSA. This CDR3 contains 17 residues. With V trimmed by 1 base and J by 5 bases, 11 bases remained unmatched. CDR3: CASSLGPAGGGQETQYF. In DNA form, the CDR3 reads TGTGCCAGCAGCTTAGGGCCAGCGGGGGGAGGTCAGGAGACCCAGTACTTC.

In this sample, this clone turned up a few times. The chain carries TRBV11-3 and TRBJ1-4, with 9 positions matching TRBD1. CDR3 length equals 15 residues. Germline V lookup: CDR1 SGHNT, CDR2 YENEEA. Unmatched junction bases numbered 3, after V lost 1 base and J lost 6 bases. The CDR3 coding sequence is TGTGCCAGCAGCTTAGGGGGACAGGGAGATGAAAAACTGTTTTTT. It encodes CASSLGGQGDEKLFF.

This chain joins TRBV12-3 or TRBV12-4 and TRBJ1-1; unclear D gene. The CDR3 is made up of 11 amino acids. Trimming took 4 bases from V and 11 from J, leaving 11 bases between them. In DNA, the CDR3 is TGTGCCAGCAGTTCAGGTTTAAGCGCTTTCTTT. Amino acid sequence: CASSSGLSAFF.

The V call is TRBV7-9, the J call TRBJ2-2; a possible D gene is TRBD2 (7 bases). The CDR3 consists of 16 residues. Trimming pared 4 bases from V and 0 bases from J, leaving 12 bases between. Germline V lookup: CDR1 SEHNR, CDR2 FQNEAQ (reference sequence). CDR3 sequence (DNA): TGTGCCAGCAGCTCCCCGGGGGGCTCGAACACCGGGGAGCTGTTTTTT. Protein product: CASSSPGGSNTGELFF. The whole variable domain, filled in from reference TRBV7-9 and TRBJ2-2, reads DTGVSQNPRHKITKRGQNVTFRCDPISEHNRLYWYRQTLGQGPEFLTYFQNEAQLEKSRLLSDRFSAERPKGSFSTLEIQRTEQGDSAMYLCASSSPGGSNTGELFFGEGSRLTVL.

The J gene is TRBJ1-6, the V gene TRBV19; possibly TRBD1 for D (5 bases). Trimming took 3 bases from V and 10 from J, leaving 16 bases between them. Germline V gene lookup returns CDR1 LNHDA and CDR2 SQIVND (reference sequence). This CDR3 is built from 15 residues. The CDR3 reads CASSISRGEGSPLHF. The CDR3, as DNA: TGTGCCAGTAGTATCAGTCGGGGGGAAGGATCACCCCTCCACTTT.

The V and J genes are TRBV6-6 and TRBJ1-5; the match to TRBD1 covers 8 bases. Trimming at V came to 4 bases and at J to 6 bases, leaving 2 bases not matched to a gene. The CDR3 length is 13 residues. Germline V gene lookup returns CDR1 MNHNY and CDR2 SVGAGI (reference sequence). The CDR3: CASSSRGPQPQHF. The CDR3 coding sequence is TGTGCCAGCAGTTCCAGGGGGCCTCAGCCCCAGCATTTT.

The rearrangement uses TRBV10-3 and TRBJ2-3; 9 bases align to TRBD1. V was pared by 8 bases and J by 6 bases, with 12 bases of the junction left unmatched. The CDR3 sequence is 15 residues long. Germline CDR1 ENHRY, CDR2 SYGVKD. The CDR3 spells CAISGGQGSSDTQYF. The CDR3 DNA sequence: TGTGCCATCTCGGGGGGACAGGGTTCTTCGGATACGCAGTATTTT.

The chain combines TRBV7-2 with TRBJ1-6; D unclear. V was pared by 1 base and J by 16 bases, with 14 bases between. The germline CDR1 and CDR2 sequences are SGHTA and FQGNSA. This CDR3 has 13 residues. CDR3 nucleotide sequence: TGTGCCAGCAGCTTAGAGGGTCTCGGGAGGCTCCACTTT. This translates into CASSLEGLGRLHF.

V usage is TRBV4-3 and J usage is TRBJ2-1; 9 bases fit TRBD2. Germline V CDR1 and CDR2: LGHNA, YSLEER. The CDR3 has 18 residues. J lost 8 bases, V lost 0 bases, and 14 bases had no gene match. The CDR3, as DNA: TGCGCCAGCAGCCAAGATAGGTACGCATTGCGGGAGGGCCATGAGCAGTTCTTC. This sequence encodes CASSQDRYALREGHEQFF.

J is TRBJ1-3 and V is TRBV6-5, with 7 bases that match TRBD1. V dropped 5 bases and J dropped 4; count of bases not matched to a gene: 2. In germline, CDR1 is MNHEY, CDR2 SVGAGI. The CDR3 totals 13 residues. The CDR3 here is CASSTGVGNTIYF. In nucleotides, the CDR3 is TGTGCCAGCAGTACAGGGGTCGGAAACACCATATATTTT.

To note about this clone: At the DNA level, this CDR3 is encoded by other sequences in the same sample as well. V is TRBV5-6 and J is TRBJ2-7, with TRBD1 matching 8 bases. The CDR3 is made up of 14 amino acids. CDR1 is SGHDT, CDR2 YYEEEE, per germline. The V and J ends lost 5 bases and 1 base, in that order; junction bases with no gene match: 5. CDR3 DNA sequence: TGTGCCAGCAGTAGACAGGGGCCTTCCTACGAGCAGTACTTC. Translated: CASSRQGPSYEQYF.

The J gene is TRBJ2-2, the V gene TRBV5-1; perhaps TRBD1 as D (6 bases). The germline gives CDR1 SGHRS, CDR2 YFSETQ. The CDR3 length is 15 residues. Trimming took off 4 bases at V and 6 bases at J, with 16 bases between the two ends. CDR3 nucleotides: TGCGCCAGCAGCGTGATTACAGGGCCCCCCGGGGAGCTGTTTTTT. It codes for CASSVITGPPGELFF.

The chain joins TRBV19 to TRBJ1-5; D gene uncertain. In germline, CDR1 is LNHDA, CDR2 SQIVND (reference sequence). CDR3 length equals 15 residues. Trimming pared 3 bases from V and 7 bases from J, leaving 16 bases between. The CDR3 loop is CASSIESGSGQPQHF. The CDR3, as DNA: TGTGCCAGTAGTATCGAATCGGGCTCGGGGCAGCCCCAGCATTTT.

V gene TRBV7-8 combines with J gene TRBJ2-1, with 10 nucleotides matching TRBD1. The V and J ends lost 3 bases and 14 bases, in that order; junction bases with no gene match: 4. The germline V gene has CDR1 SGHVS and CDR2 FQNEAQ. CDR3 size: 12 residues. In nucleotides, the CDR3 is TGTGCCAGCAGCTTTTACGGGACAGGGGAGTTCTTC. Its protein is CASSFYGTGEFF.

The chain recombines TRBV2 with TRBJ2-7; TRBD1 agrees at 7 bases. The V and J ends lost 7 bases and 1 base, in that order; junction bases with no gene match: 10. There are 15 residues in the CDR3. In germline, CDR1 is SNHLY, CDR2 FYNNEI. The DNA for the CDR3 is TGTGCCAGCAAATACCAGGGGGTGGAATCCTACGAGCAGTACTTC. It yields the protein CASKYQGVESYEQYF. Variable domain in full (rest from reference TRBV2 and TRBJ2-7): EPEVTQTPSHQVTQMGQEVILRCVPISNHLYFYWYRQILGQKVEFLVSFYNNEISEKSEIFDDQFSVERPDGSNFTLKIRSTKLEDSAMYFCASKYQGVESYEQYFGPGTRLTVT.

There are a few counts of this clone. In DNA, the CDR3 is TGTGCCAGTAGTCCCCGGGACAGTAATCAGCCCCAGCATTTT. This sequence encodes CASSPRDSNQPQHF. The chain employs TRBV19 and TRBJ1-5, with 7 positions matching TRBD1. The germline V gene encodes CDR1 LNHDA and CDR2 SQIVND (reference sequence). Trimming took 5 bases from V and 4 from J; bases not matched to a gene: 5. The CDR3 has 14 residues.

This clone was counted a few times. The V and J genes are TRBV10-3 and TRBJ2-2, with 10 bases identical to TRBD1. The length of the CDR3 is 15 residues. CDR1 is ENHRY, CDR2 SYGVKD, per germline. With V trimmed by 6 bases and J by 6 bases, 7 bases remained unmatched. In DNA form, the CDR3 reads TGTGCCATCAGAGCGAGACAGGGGGCTTCCGGGGAGCTGTTTTTT. It specifies CAIRARQGASGELFF.

The V call is TRBV3-1 (or the pseudogene TRBV3-2), the J call TRBJ1-3; maybe TRBD1 (6 bases). Germline CDR1 LGHDT, CDR2 YNNKEL (reference sequence). This CDR3 is built from 16 residues. The V end was cut by 3 bases, the J end by 0 bases, with 12 bases between. CDR3: CASSQQTGLSGNTIYF. CDR3 bases: TGTGCCAGCAGCCAGCAAACAGGGCTCTCTGGAAACACCATATATTTT.

The V and J genes are TRBV20-1 and TRBJ1-1; D gene unclear. CDR3 length equals 11 residues. Germline-derived CDR1 and CDR2 are DFQATT and SNEGSKA (reference sequence). With 5 bases removed from V and 9 bases from J, the gap between germline ends came to 13 bases. CDR3 sequence reads: CSASDGDQAFF. CDR3 in DNA: TGCAGTGCTTCCGACGGAGACCAAGCTTTCTTT.

This clone was recorded a few times. The CDR3 sequence is CASSLDRSSNQPQHF. In DNA, the CDR3 is TGTGCCAGCAGCTTAGATCGTTCGAGCAATCAGCCCCAGCATTTT. The chain links TRBV7-6 to TRBJ1-5, with D unresolved. In germline, CDR1 is SGHVS, CDR2 FNYEAQ. Between the trimmed V and J ends, which lost 1 base and 1 base, there was a span of 8 bases. The CDR3 loop spans 15 amino acids.